This TCR beta chain is drawn from a study of Tregs in tolerant kidney transplant recipients. Remarks on this clone: What it recognizes is unknown.

The method was immunoSEQ multiplex PCR; TCRdb's version includes in-frame clones alone and lacks a portion of them. The table shows roughly 64,000 clones, with approximately 87% occurring only once. Findings and limits, study-wide: This study did not directly address biological reproducibility. Expanding Tregs on activated donor B cells appeared to best identify donor-specific TCRbeta clones.

Recipients received nonmyeloablative bone marrow transplants from related graft donors, with transient mixed chimerism. CD4+CD25+CD127- Tregs, CD4+CD25- non-Tregs, CD4 and CD8 cells were sorted. Trimming removed 0 bases from V and 5 bases from J, with 10 bases in between. CDR3 length: 14 residues. Germline lookup yields CDR1 SGHRS and CDR2 YFSETQ. The TCR originated in a human patient who received a combined kidney and bone marrow transplant. The T cells may partly be graft donor cells. The genes are TRBV5-1 and TRBJ2-3; D uncertain. Sequenced material: CD4+ T cells from blood (PBMCs), taken 6 months after the transplant. Here the CDR3 reads CASSLGAGRDTQYF. CDR3 in DNA: TGCGCCAGCAGCTTGGGGGCTGGTAGAGATACGCAGTATTTT.